This T cell receptor (beta chain) was sequenced during a study of cytomegalovirus exposure and HLA in healthy donors. General study findings and limits: Trimming of TCR beta V- and J-genes showed a link, identified in a later analysis, to a missense DCLRE1C variant. Cytomegalovirus association was listed for around 180 TCR beta chains. The availability of immune exposure information extended only to CMV serostatus.

CDR1 is ENHRY and CDR2 is SYGVKD in the germline V gene. Trimming pared 0 bases from V and 0 bases from J, leaving 14 bases between. The CDR3 is 18 residues long. With 60 Vbeta and 13 Jbeta primers, the PCR was carried out. The table came from immunoSEQ multiplex PCR; TCRdb's copy has only in-frame clones and leaves some out. The table has 140,000 or so clones, nearly 90% seen once. In the case of this clone: Its target is not known.

The receptor was derived from a woman in her thirties or forties in good health and CMV-seronegative. The sequencing sample was made of PBMCs. The chain joins TRBV10-3 to TRBJ2-2, with a weak D call TRBD2 (6 bases). CDR3 protein: CAISESRSGLANTGELFF. The CDR3 nucleotides read TGTGCCATCAGTGAGTCGCGGAGCGGGCTCGCGAACACCGGGGAGCTGTTTTTT.